Below are 23 T cell receptor beta chains sequenced from a single sample in a study of shared clonotypes between healthy human individuals. Naive CD8 populations comprised CD45RO-negative cells positively selected for CCR7, excluding terminally differentiated effector memory CD45RA+ cells. Using immunoSEQ multiplex PCR, the repertoire was profiled, and TCRdb retains in-frame clones only, with some absent. The table includes about 2.1 million clones, roughly 91% detected once. The sequenced sample consisted of naive CD8+ T cells from PBMCs. The receptors originated from a man aged 18 to 35 in good health. Some clones in this sample may be carry-over from other donors' samples.

This clone was seen just once. The chain couples TRBV2 to TRBJ1-5; D possibly corresponds to TRBD1 (6 bases). This CDR3 region has 13 residues. Germline CDR1 is SNHLY and CDR2 is FYNNEI. Trimming cost V 7 bases and J 7 bases, with 14 bases left between them. CDR3 nucleotide sequence: TGTGCCAGCAACGCCGGGACAAGCCAGCCCCAGCATTTT. Encoded protein: CASNAGTSQPQHF.

J is TRBJ1-5 and V is TRBV7-9; a possible D gene is TRBD1 (5 bases). This CDR3 has 17 residues. The germline V gene encodes CDR1 SEHNR and CDR2 FQNEAQ (reference sequence). V lost 5 bases, J lost 7 bases, and 24 bases lay in between. CDR3 sequence (DNA): TGTGCCAGCAGCCCCTCCGGGGGTCCCGCGAGTCGACAGCCCCAGCATTTT. Protein sequence: CASSPSGGPASRQPQHF.

The chain recombines TRBV6-1 with TRBJ1-3; possibly TRBD1 for D (5 bases). The CDR3 totals 17 residues. CDR1 MNHNS and CDR2 SASEGT come from the germline V gene. V lost 2 bases to trimming and J lost 4 bases, with 18 bases between them. The CDR3 here is CASSEKWGSLDGNTIYF. In nucleotides, the CDR3 is TGTGCCAGCAGTGAAAAGTGGGGCAGTCTTGACGGAAACACCATATATTTT.

The chain is built from TRBV6-1 and TRBJ2-7; D not certain. V gave up 7 bases and J gave up 3 bases, with 16 bases separating them. Germline V gives CDR1 MNHNS, CDR2 SASEGT. The CDR3 is 14 amino acids. Here the CDR3 reads CASTNLGIYYEQYF. CDR3 sequence (DNA): TGTGCCAGCACTAATCTAGGCATCTACTACGAGCAGTACTTC.

The chain is built from TRBV6-1 and TRBJ2-4; 8 bases line up with TRBD1. This CDR3 has 19 residues. Germline CDR1 MNHNS, CDR2 SASEGT. The trim removed 0 bases at V and 1 base at J, leaving 11 bases unmatched. The CDR3 is CASSEAGKRQGIAKNIQYF. The CDR3 nucleotides are TGTGCCAGCAGTGAAGCGGGAAAGAGACAGGGGATTGCCAAAAACATTCAGTACTTC.

J is TRBJ2-1 and V is TRBV14; D not resolved. Germline values: CDR1 SGHDN, CDR2 FVKESK. CDR3 size: 15 residues. The V end lost 4 bases, the J end lost 6 bases, and 16 bases lay between the germline ends. The CDR3 DNA reads TGTGCCAGCAGCCCGGGTCGTTCGGTTGGCAATGAGCAGTTCTTC. Translating gives CASSPGRSVGNEQFF.

The V call is TRBV28, the J call TRBJ2-1; D is undetermined. V was trimmed by 5 bases and J by 12 bases, leaving 11 bases between them. The germline CDR1 and CDR2 sequences are MDHEN and SYDVKM. The CDR3 consists of 11 residues. CDR3 DNA: TGTGCCAGCAGTGAGTTTTACGGGCAGTTCTTC. Translating gives CASSEFYGQFF. The full variable domain, completed using reference TRBV28 and TRBJ2-1, is DVKVTQSSRYLVKRTGEKVFLECVQDMDHENMFWYRQDPGLGLRLIYFSYDVKMKEKGDIPEGYSVSREKKERFSLILESASTNQTSMYLCASSEFYGQFFGPGTRLTVL.

This clone was seen a few times. The rearrangement links TRBV6-1 to TRBJ1-5; D is undetermined. V was pared by 3 bases and J by 2 bases, with 8 bases between. Germline V CDR1 and CDR2: MNHNS, SASEGT. The CDR3 is 14 amino acids. CDR3 nucleotide sequence: TGTGCCAGCAGTGATTTGCGGCGCAATCAGCCCCAGCATTTT. Amino acids: CASSDLRRNQPQHF.

This clone was picked up a small number of times. The chain recombines TRBV18 with TRBJ1-1; 7 bases are shared with TRBD1. The ends lost 3 bases at V and 6 bases at J; junction bases unmatched: 19. The CDR3 is 18 residues long. The germline V gene encodes CDR1 KGHSH and CDR2 LQKENI. CDR3 sequence: CASSPFPPGQRIGSEAFF. The DNA for the CDR3 is TGTGCCAGCTCACCTTTCCCACCGGGACAGAGGATAGGGTCTGAAGCTTTCTTT.

The V call is TRBV27, the J call TRBJ2-7; the D is unclear. Trimming took off 3 bases at V and 0 bases at J, with 12 bases between the two ends. The CDR3 runs 15 residues. Germline CDR1 is MNHEY and CDR2 is SMNVEV (reference sequence). CDR3 nucleotide sequence: TGTGCCAGCAGTTTCTCCAGTGGATTCTCCTACGAGCAGTACTTC. It is translated as CASSFSSGFSYEQYF.

The J gene is TRBJ2-7, the V gene TRBV29-1; TRBD2 agrees at 7 bases. Germline V CDR1 and CDR2: SQVTM, ANQGSEA. V trimming: 7 bases; J trimming: 5 bases; junction bases outside the gene matches: 8. The CDR3 contains 12 residues. CDR3 nucleotides: TGCAGCGCCGTACCGGGAGGAGACGAGCAGTACTTC. As protein: CSAVPGGDEQYF.

The chain is built from TRBV7-9 and TRBJ2-5, with D perhaps assigned TRBD1 or TRBD2 (6 bases each). Germline CDR1 SEHNR, CDR2 FQNEAQ (reference sequence). CDR3 length equals 17 residues. The V end was cut by 4 bases, the J end by 3 bases, with 21 bases between. CDR3 DNA sequence: TGTGCCAGCAGCTCCTGGGGGCGGGGCATGGGCGAAGAGACCCAGTACTTC. This gives the protein CASSSWGRGMGEETQYF.

The chain recombines TRBV7-9 with TRBJ2-3, with a possible D match to TRBD1 (5 bases). In germline, CDR1 is SEHNR, CDR2 FQNEAQ (reference sequence). The CDR3 is 15 amino acids. V dropped 2 bases and J dropped 5 bases, with 14 bases sitting between them. The CDR3 region has the DNA TGTGCCAGCAGCTTAAGGGCGGTGGGGCAAGATACGCAGTATTTT. This sequence encodes CASSLRAVGQDTQYF.

This clone was picked up one time. The gene calls are TRBV4-2 and TRBJ1-2; 10 bases line up with TRBD1. Germline lookup yields CDR1 LGHNA and CDR2 YNFKEQ. Trimming removed 0 bases from V and 5 bases from J; junction bases left unmatched: 9. The CDR3 consists of 17 residues. The CDR3 loop reads CASSQEERQGAGYGYTF. CDR3 DNA: TGTGCCAGCAGCCAAGAAGAAAGACAGGGGGCGGGTTATGGCTACACCTTC.

The sample holds one count of this clone. DNA for the CDR3: TGTGCCAGCAGCCCAGACAGGGGCGGGGGCTACACCTTC. Amino acid sequence: CASSPDRGGGYTF. The rearrangement joins TRBV7-9 to TRBJ1-2; 8 nucleotides agree with TRBD1. Looked up from germline, CDR1 is SEHNR and CDR2 is FQNEAQ (reference sequence). The V segment lost 5 bases and the J segment 8 bases; nucleotides outside the gene matches: 7. The CDR3 is made up of 13 amino acids.

With respect to this clone: Additional DNA sequences in this sample encode the identical CDR3. This chain links TRBV9 with TRBJ2-1; D uncertain. V shed 0 bases and J shed 7 bases, with 5 bases lying between them. The CDR3 covers 12 residues. Germline CDR1 is SGDLS and CDR2 is YYNGEE. The CDR3 nucleotides are TGTGCCAGCAGCGTAGAAGGAAATGAGCAGTTCTTC. Encoded protein: CASSVEGNEQFF. The full variable domain, its missing parts supplied by reference TRBV9 and TRBJ2-1, is DSGVTQTPKHLITATGQRVTLRCSPRSGDLSVYWYQQSLDQGLQFLIQYYNGEERAKGNILERFSAQQFPDLHSELNLSSLELGDSALYFCASSVEGNEQFFGPGTRLTVL.

CDR3 sequence (DNA): TGCGCCAGCAGCCAGGAGGGGACAGGGAATTCTGGAGATACGCAGTATTTT. It yields the protein CASSQEGTGNSGDTQYF. The chain employs TRBV4-1 and TRBJ2-3; TRBD1 matches 9 bases. V gave up 3 bases and J gave up 5 bases; unmatched junction bases: 12. CDR3 length equals 17 residues. Germline values: CDR1 MGHRA, CDR2 YSYEKL.

V is TRBV27 and J is TRBJ2-2; TRBD1 might be the D (6 bases). Trimming removed 5 bases at V and 6 bases at J, with 13 bases between. The germline gives CDR1 MNHEY, CDR2 SMNVEV (reference sequence). The CDR3 runs to 14 residues. CDR3 residues: CASSPLQGAGELFF. CDR3 DNA sequence: TGTGCCAGCAGTCCACTACAGGGCGCCGGGGAGCTGTTTTTT.

V is TRBV7-7 and J is TRBJ2-7, with 9 bases fitting TRBD1. V dropped 4 bases and J dropped 2; count of bases not matched to a gene: 3. This CDR3 contains 14 residues. CDR1 is SSHAT and CDR2 is FNYEAQ in the germline V gene (reference sequence). CDR3 amino acids: CASSSGQGTYEQYF. The CDR3 DNA is TGTGCCAGCAGCTCCGGACAGGGGACCTACGAGCAGTACTTC.

This chain uses TRBV2 with TRBJ1-1, with a possible D match to TRBD1 (6 bases). V was shortened by 2 bases and J by 5 bases, with 15 bases between the two germline ends. Germline CDR1 reads SNHLY; CDR2 reads FYNNEI. CDR3 length equals 15 residues. The CDR3 sequence is CASSEFRGARTEAFF. In DNA form, the CDR3 reads TGTGCCAGCAGTGAATTTCGGGGGGCGCGGACTGAAGCTTTCTTT.

The chain couples TRBV27 to TRBJ2-3, with 10 bases aligning to TRBD2. CDR1 MNHEY and CDR2 SMNVEV come from the germline V gene (reference sequence). The CDR3 is 16 amino acids. V lost 4 bases to trimming and J lost 5 bases; unmatched junction nucleotides: 9. DNA for the CDR3: TGTGCCAGCAGTTCCCGACTAGCGGGTGTAGGAGATACGCAGTATTTT. It codes for CASSSRLAGVGDTQYF.

The chain joins TRBV29-1 to TRBJ2-2; no clear D. Trimming stripped 4 bases from V and 1 base from J, with 13 bases between. There are 15 residues in the CDR3. Germline V gene data show CDR1 as SQVTM and CDR2 as ANQGSEA. The CDR3 DNA follows: TGCAGCGTTGCAGGACGGACGAAGAACACCGGGGAGCTGTTTTTT. Protein sequence: CSVAGRTKNTGELFF.

The V and J genes are TRBV15 and TRBJ1-1, with D possibly matching TRBD1 (6 bases). Per the germline V gene, CDR1 is LNHNV and CDR2 is YYDKDF (reference sequence). Deletions cut 9 bases from V and 1 base from J, with 12 bases between. This CDR3 region has 13 residues. For the CDR3, the DNA is TGTGCCACTCGCCGGGGGGCGAACACTGAAGCTTTCTTT. Its translation: CATRRGANTEAFF.